This passage covers 14 T cell receptor beta chains from one sample sequenced in a study of blood T cell repertoires in COVID-19 (dated by TCRdb to about 2020). The receptor library was made with the immunoSEQ multiplex PCR assay. The immuneACCESS repertoire file appears here via TCRdb, limited to in-frame rearrangements. These files lack a portion of the clones; in checked studies, under half of the deficit traces to unresolved V genes, and the cause of the others is not known. This sample gives fewer than 400,000 clones in total; about 83% of them show up just once. The leading ten clones occupy roughly 10% of the sample. Sequenced material: PBMCs or T cells enriched from blood (not recorded which). These TCRs come from a woman in her 50s who had recovered from COVID-19.

This rearrangement joins TRBV7-2 to TRBJ2-3; tentatively, D is TRBD1 (5 bases). Germline values: CDR1 SGHTA, CDR2 FQGNSA. The CDR3 spans 14 residues. Between the trimmed V and J ends, which lost 3 bases and 5 bases, there was a span of 12 bases. CDR3: CASSLGQALDTQYF. CDR3 DNA sequence: TGTGCCAGCAGCTTGGGGCAAGCGTTAGATACGCAGTATTTT.

The chain is built from TRBV19 and TRBJ2-1, with 12 bases matching TRBD2. There are 14 residues in the CDR3. V lost 4 bases and J lost 8; bases outside the gene matches: 3. Germline lookup yields CDR1 LNHDA and CDR2 SQIVND (reference sequence). CDR3 region: CASSSGLAGYEQFF. The CDR3 bases are TGTGCCAGTAGTAGCGGACTAGCGGGGTATGAGCAGTTCTTC. The variable domain in full, with the rest retrieved from reference TRBV19 and TRBJ2-1, is DGGITQSPKYLFRKEGQNVTLSCEQNLNHDAMYWYRQDPGQGLRLIYYSQIVNDFQKGDIAEGYSVSREKKESFPLTVTSAQKNPTAFYLCASSSGLAGYEQFFGPGTRLTVL.

The V gene is TRBV5-1, the J gene TRBJ2-2, with D perhaps matching TRBD1 (5 bases). V was pared by 5 bases and J by 4 bases, with 9 bases between. Germline V gene lookup returns CDR1 SGHRS and CDR2 YFSETQ. The CDR3 extends over 13 amino acids. CDR3 in amino acids: CASSFDSTGELFF. The CDR3 bases are TGCGCCAGCAGTTTCGACAGCACCGGGGAGCTGTTTTTT.

This clone was seen more than once but under ten times. The V and J genes are TRBV19 and TRBJ1-2; 7 nucleotides match TRBD1. V lost 6 bases, J lost 4 bases, and 11 bases stayed unmatched. This CDR3 contains 15 residues. The germline gives CDR1 LNHDA, CDR2 SQIVND (reference sequence). The CDR3 DNA sequence: TGTGCCAGTAGCCGGCCGGGACAGCGCTCCTATGGCTACACCTTC. Protein: CASSRPGQRSYGYTF.

This chain uses TRBV9 with TRBJ1-2; 9 nucleotides match TRBD1. The length of the CDR3 is 14 residues. Germline CDR1 is SGDLS and CDR2 is YYNGEE. V trimming: 3 bases; J trimming: 4 bases; junction bases outside the gene matches: 4. The CDR3 DNA sequence: TGTGCCAGCAGCGGCCAGGACAGGGGCTATGGCTACACCTTC. It yields the protein CASSGQDRGYGYTF. Full variable domain (rest looked up from reference TRBV9 and TRBJ1-2): DSGVTQTPKHLITATGQRVTLRCSPRSGDLSVYWYQQSLDQGLQFLIQYYNGEERAKGNILERFSAQQFPDLHSELNLSSLELGDSALYFCASSGQDRGYGYTFGSGTRLTVV.

The rearrangement links TRBV30 to TRBJ2-1; a possible D gene is TRBD2 (5 bases). Trimming removed 5 bases at V and 9 bases at J, with 11 bases between. This CDR3 has 11 residues. The germline gives CDR1 GTSNPN, CDR2 SVGIG (reference sequence). CDR3 amino acids: CAWSAGIEQFF. DNA of the CDR3: TGTGCCTGGTCCGCGGGTATTGAGCAGTTCTTC.

As DNA, the CDR3 is TGCGCCAGCAGCTTCCGGGACAGGCTACAAGAGACCCAGTACTTC. It specifies CASSFRDRLQETQYF. The chain has TRBV5-1 and TRBJ2-5; 8 bases agree with TRBD1. Losses at the gene ends were 2 bases for V and 2 bases for J; bases not matched to a gene: 5. CDR1 is SGHRS and CDR2 is YFSETQ in the germline V gene. The CDR3 is made up of 15 amino acids.

The chain couples TRBV4-1 to TRBJ1-1; D perhaps matches TRBD1 (6 bases). CDR3 length: 15 residues. Trimming cost V 5 bases and J 11 bases, with 24 bases left between them. Per the germline V gene, CDR1 is MGHRA and CDR2 is YSYEKL. The CDR3 DNA reads TGCGCCAGCAGCATTGGACAGATCGCCAAGGGTGACGCTTTCTTT. It is translated as CASSIGQIAKGDAFF.

The table lists this clone with a few counts. The rearrangement links TRBV2 to TRBJ1-5; 8 bases line up with TRBD1. Germline CDR1 reads SNHLY; CDR2 reads FYNNEI. CDR3 size: 16 residues. J lost 5 bases, V lost 0 bases, and 6 bases had no gene match. CDR3 in DNA: TGTGCCAGCAGTGAAGCGGAGACAGGGGTCGATCAGCCCCAGCATTTT. Translation: CASSEAETGVDQPQHF.

The chain couples TRBV16 to TRBJ2-3, with D possibly matching TRBD2 (6 bases). The CDR3 extends over 15 amino acids. Germline V gene data show CDR1 as KGHSY and CDR2 as FQNENV. The V end lost 4 bases, the J end lost 4 bases, and 15 bases lay between the germline ends. The CDR3, as DNA: TGTGCCAGCAGCCCCGGGGGAAAGGGCGCAGATACGCAGTATTTT. Protein product: CASSPGGKGADTQYF.

The rearrangement links TRBV3-1 (or the pseudogene TRBV3-2) to TRBJ2-1; possibly TRBD2 for D (6 bases). With 5 bases removed from V and 5 bases from J, the gap between germline ends came to 16 bases. The germline gives CDR1 LGHDT, CDR2 YNNKEL (reference sequence). The CDR3 totals 15 residues. The chain's CDR3 is CASSFSGLQHNEQFF. The CDR3 nucleotides are TGTGCCAGCAGCTTCTCCGGACTACAACACAATGAGCAGTTCTTC.

This rearrangement joins TRBV7-9 to TRBJ1-2, with unresolved D. Trimming shortened V by 5 bases and J by 4 bases, and 11 bases separated the two germline ends. The germline gives CDR1 SEHNR, CDR2 FQNEAQ (reference sequence). This CDR3 comprises 13 residues. This CDR3 is CASSHSGTYGYTF. The CDR3, as DNA: TGTGCCAGCAGCCACTCAGGAACCTATGGCTACACCTTC.

The chain links TRBV2 to TRBJ2-7, with D unresolved. The CDR3 length is 11 residues. Trimming took 6 bases from V and 6 from J, leaving 9 bases between them. Germline V gene lookup returns CDR1 SNHLY and CDR2 FYNNEI. CDR3 region: CASSPGIEQYF. Here the CDR3 DNA reads TGTGCCAGCAGCCCCGGTATCGAGCAGTACTTC.

This chain joins TRBV18 and TRBJ2-5; TRBD1 is a possible D gene (5 bases). V dropped 6 bases and J dropped 2 bases, with 16 bases sitting between them. This CDR3 region has 15 residues. Germline V lookup: CDR1 KGHSH, CDR2 LQKENI. CDR3 bases: TGTGCCAGCTCCCATGACAGTAGGCAGCAAGAGACCCAGTACTTC. Its protein product is CASSHDSRQQETQYF.